The entry below gives a single T cell receptor beta chain sequence along with its context. Antigen unknown. The V gene lost 10 bases and the J gene lost 4 bases, with 24 bases spanning the gap. The CDR3 consists of 16 residues. Germline V gives CDR1 SEHNR, CDR2 FQNEAQ (reference sequence). This sample is part of a study of cytotoxic CD8 clonotypes in ibrutinib-treated CLL. At the level of the study: Patients gave response samples after a median 12 months of treatment, range 6 to 36. The study, taken as a whole, reports: Public clonotypes were uncommon and contracted or stayed stable on treatment.

The intended depth for sequencing was 1 in 200,000 to 1 in 1 million T cells. Sequenced by immunoSEQ multiplex PCR; TCRdb stores in-frame clones only, minus some. Of some 140,000 clones in the sample, approximately 90% were seen once. This specimen was PBMCs, taken after 12 months of ibrutinib treatment. This receptor was taken from a human donor with chronic lymphocytic leukemia. This chain joins TRBV7-9 and TRBJ2-3; D may be TRBD1 (5 bases). The CDR3 DNA follows: TGTGCCACCTTCACGGCCCTTCAGGGCCTCCCAGATACGCAGTATTTT. This encodes CATFTALQGLPDTQYF.